Given below is one T cell receptor beta chain in context. The antigen is unknown. The sample comes from a study of cytomegalovirus exposure and HLA in healthy donors. The PCR ran on 60 Vbeta and 13 Jbeta primers. The protocol was immunoSEQ multiplex PCR, while the TCRdb copy is restricted to in-frame clones and leaves out a portion. The profile shows 99,000 or so clones, nearly 80% of them singletons. Study-wide results and limits: By a later analysis, the bulk of CMV-associated TCR beta chains appeared HLA-restricted. Most of the TCR beta V segments (in an earlier analysis) were productive either about 90% or about 30% of the time. The study carried out a later analysis of TCR beta sequences. It associated 16,951 of them with specific HLA alleles at a false discovery rate of 0.05.

The V end lost 5 bases, the J end lost 5 bases, and 6 bases lay between the germline ends. Per the germline V gene, CDR1 is SGHVS and CDR2 is FNYEAQ. CDR3 length: 11 residues. Each of the donors was a healthy bone marrow donor. Sequencing was performed on PBMCs. The chain joins TRBV7-6 to TRBJ2-5; TRBD1 is a possible D gene (5 bases). This TCR was sampled from a man aged 55 to 70 in good health and CMV-seropositive. CDR3 in DNA: TGTGCCAGCAGCCCAGGGGAGACCCAGTACTTC. It codes for CASSPGETQYF.